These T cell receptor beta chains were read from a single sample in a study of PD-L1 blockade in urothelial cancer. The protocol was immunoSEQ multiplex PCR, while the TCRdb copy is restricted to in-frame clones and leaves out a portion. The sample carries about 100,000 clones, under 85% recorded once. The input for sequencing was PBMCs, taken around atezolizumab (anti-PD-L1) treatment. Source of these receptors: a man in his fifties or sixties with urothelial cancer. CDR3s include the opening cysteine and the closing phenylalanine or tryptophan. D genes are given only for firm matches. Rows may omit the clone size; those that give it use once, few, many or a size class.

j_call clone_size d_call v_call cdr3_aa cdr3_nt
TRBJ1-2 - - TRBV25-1 CASSATGSYGYTF TGTGCCAGCAGTGCTACAGGGTCCTATGGCTACACCTTC
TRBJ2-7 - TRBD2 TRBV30 CAWSVRETVYEQYF TGTGCCTGGAGTGTGCGGGAGACCGTCTACGAGCAGTACTTC
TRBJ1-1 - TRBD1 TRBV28 CASSLDNRGNTEAFF TGTGCCAGCAGTTTAGATAACAGGGGGAACACTGAAGCTTTCTTT
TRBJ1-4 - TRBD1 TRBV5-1 CASSIGQGFNEKLFF TGCGCCAGCAGCATAGGACAGGGGTTTAATGAAAAACTGTTTTTT
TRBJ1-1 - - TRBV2 CASSLDGGNTEAFF TGTGCCAGCAGTCTAGACGGGGGAAACACTGAAGCTTTCTTT
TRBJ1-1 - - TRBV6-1 CAGRPQGLNTEAFF TGTGCCGGACGCCCACAGGGATTGAACACTGAAGCTTTCTTT
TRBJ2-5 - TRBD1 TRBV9 CASSLGQGSMVPQYF TGTGCCAGCAGCCTCGGACAGGGGTCGATGGTCCCCCAGTACTTC
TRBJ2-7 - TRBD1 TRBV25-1 CASSDQQGVSYEQYF TGTGCCAGCAGTGATCAACAGGGGGTCTCCTACGAGCAGTACTTC
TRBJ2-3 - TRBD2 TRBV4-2 CASSHEAGTPPTDTQYF TGTGCCAGCAGCCATGAAGCGGGGACTCCACCCACAGATACGCAGTATTTT
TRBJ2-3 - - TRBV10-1 CASSGGPTSTDTQYF TGCGCCAGCAGTGGAGGTCCTACTAGCACAGATACGCAGTATTTT
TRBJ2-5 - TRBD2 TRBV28 CASTLAGEGETQYF TGTGCCAGCACCCTAGCGGGAGAGGGCGAGACCCAGTACTTC
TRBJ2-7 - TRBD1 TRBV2 CASSESRTGSYEQYF TGTGCCAGCAGTGAAAGTAGGACAGGGTCTTACGAGCAGTACTTC
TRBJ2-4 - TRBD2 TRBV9 CASSPRWGGNIQYF TGTGCCAGCAGCCCCAGGTGGGGGGGAAACATTCAGTACTTC
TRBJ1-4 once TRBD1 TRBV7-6 CASSLGVGTDGEKLFF TGTGCCAGCAGCTTAGGGGTGGGGACAGATGGTGAAAAACTGTTTTTT